This T cell receptor (beta chain) was profiled in a study of blood T cell repertoires in COVID-19. This CDR3 is 15 amino acids long. Germline V gives CDR1 SGHTA, CDR2 FQGNSA. The V gene lost 5 bases and the J gene lost 0 bases, with 14 bases spanning the gap. Per the study methods: It was from reference gene primer amplification that nucleated cell counts were estimated. Only in-frame clones appear in the TCRdb table, and some are missing; sequencing was by immunoSEQ multiplex PCR. V and J calls and clone size are as listed in that table; D and trimming were resolved from the DNA. The table has 200,000 or so clones, 89% seen once. Assignments of participants to cohorts depended upon their own reported clinical history.

Specimen: PBMCs or T cells enriched from blood (not recorded which). The chain combines TRBV7-2 with TRBJ2-7; TRBD1 is a possible D gene (6 bases). The origin of this receptor is a woman aged 40 to 55 with acute COVID-19. CDR3: CASSTGQLGSYEQYF. The DNA for the CDR3 is TGTGCCAGCAGCACTGGACAGTTGGGCTCCTACGAGCAGTACTTC.